This T cell receptor (beta chain) was profiled in a study of tumor-infiltrating lymphocytes in localized non-small cell lung cancer. General study points: No link was found between tumor T-cell fraction and recurrence-free survival. Not all patients were TCR sequenced, owing to tissue quantity. TCRbeta sequencing showed higher T cell infiltration in tumors than uninvolved lung.

Here immunoSEQ multiplex PCR was the method, and the copy in TCRdb shows in-frame clones only, minus some. The sample contains around 12,000 clones, 66% of which appear only once. This clone occurred a few times. Antigen: not known. A read error may account for a junction end that differs from germline. The germline CDR1 and CDR2 sequences are SSHAT and FNYEAQ (reference sequence). The CDR3 runs 14 residues. This TCR derives from a human donor with non-small cell lung cancer. V usage is TRBV7-7 and J usage is TRBJ2-5; D is possibly TRBD1 (6 bases). The sample consisted of lung tumor tissue. For the CDR3, the DNA is TGTGCTAGCAGCTCCCAGGGGCTACAAGAGACCCAGTACTTC. As protein: CASSSQGLQETQYF.